This entry describes one T cell receptor (beta chain). The sample holds a few counts of this clonotype. The antigen this receptor binds is unknown. There are no base qualities to consult, and no much larger clone falls within one base. These data originate in a study of T-cell memory formation after mild COVID-19 (dated by TCRdb to the early 2020s). About the investigation overall: TCR sequence clusters from the two donors were largely donor specific. Longitudinal TCRalpha and TCRbeta repertoire sequencing tracked T-cell clones expanding and contracting after mild COVID-19 in a couple of donors. Two young, previously healthy adult volunteers, one female and one male, were included in the cohort. The full study reports these points: SARS-CoV-2 specificity of the second-wave clones peaking on day 37 was not confirmed. Some responding clones were detected in pre-infection memory, which suggested that pre-existing cross-reactive memory T cells had joined the SARS-CoV-2 response. Contracting CD4+ clones were located mainly in the CM and EM memory subsets, whereas CD8+ clones were found to be enriched in EMRA. Clones contracting from day 15 to 85 had balanced CD4/CD8 phenotypes, while a second wave expanding from day 15 to 37 was biased towards CD4+. Only two mild cases were covered in the study, and larger cohorts including severe cases with pre-infection samples were considered necessary.

PBMCs were isolated by Ficoll-Paque density gradient centrifugation. Trimming takes 7 bases from V and 0 bases from J, and the germline ends sit 12 bases apart. The germline V gene gives CDR1 as MNHNS and CDR2 as SASEGT. The CDR3 sequence holds 14 residues, the cysteine and phenylalanine included. Just the 42-base CDR3 DNA is kept, in frame starting at base 1. Sequenced on an Illumina NovaSeq 6000. TCRalpha and TCRbeta cDNA libraries were built by 5'RACE with constant-segment primers, adding sample barcodes and unique molecular identifiers. Trizol reagent was used to extract RNA from every sample. Amplification of the libraries took two PCR steps, and the second step added a second sample barcode plus Illumina TruSeq adapters. Sequencing of the libraries was done on an Illumina NovaSeq, producing 2 x 150 bp paired-end reads. For the original study's pipeline: Reads were demultiplexed and collapsed into UMI-guided consensus sequences with migec v1.2.7. With mixcr v2.1.11, UMI consensuses were aligned to TRA and TRB V and J templates and assembled into clonotypes. A clonotype was counted as expanded or contracted only if both edgeR and NoisET called the change significant, with noise models trained on biological replicates. edgeR calls used a false discovery rate-adjusted p below 0.01 and a log2 fold-change threshold of 1. PCA with hierarchical clustering of max-normalized trajectories of the 1000 most abundant clonotypes was used as exploratory dynamics analysis. Separately sequenced CD4+ and CD8+ repertoires were used to assign a CD4 or CD8 phenotype to each responding clone. The public reads were quality trimmed at Q25 with fastp and then assembled into clones with MiXCR by TCRdb, keeping productive beta chains. Each CDR3 protein gets just one entry, which takes the most common genes and DNA from the rows behind it. TCRdb, not the authors, supplied the V and J calls. Recorded for this sample are approximately 580,000 distinct CDR3 sequences; roughly 22% of them occurred a single time. The ten most abundant clones make up approximately 13% of the sample.

The receptor's source is an adult woman who had mild COVID-19 (a few samples of this study predate the infection). The sample titles of this study are shuffled in the database, so cell type and time point are left out; the donor was told from shared clones. The sample was PBMCs or a T cell subset sorted from them (not recorded which). The rearranged chain carries TRBV6-1 and TRBJ1-1; TRBD1 is perhaps the D gene, given 6 matching bases. The DNA reads TGTGCCAGCACGTCAGGGGTCCTGAACACTGAAGCTTTCTTT. This codes for CASTSGVLNTEAFF.